This TCR beta chain is from a study of T cells after yellow fever vaccination. Concerning this clonotype itself: Its specificity is not known.

The V and J ends lost 5 bases and 3 bases, in that order; junction bases with no gene match: 9. CDR3 size: 15 residues. Germline-derived CDR1 and CDR2 are MNHEY and SVGAGI. 5'RACE template switching generated TCR cDNA, adding a universal primer site and UMIs. TCRdb re-called the 5' RACE reads through MiXCR, storing one row per CDR3 protein. This table holds approximately 550,000 distinct CDR3 sequences, over 15% found once. The study, taken as a whole, reports: The study found a weaker secondary response that peaked faster, day 5 versus 15. Shared CD4/CD8 clonotypes were a small share, likely from convergent recombination. Detected again after the booster were most primary-vaccination clones, at 96% CD4 and more than 70% CD8.

V and J are TRBV6-5 and TRBJ2-5, with TRBD1 matching 7 bases. The sequence derives from a young man who received the YFV17D yellow fever vaccine. This material consisted of PBMCs, taken 15 days after the yellow fever booster vaccination. CDR3 amino acids: CASSNLGTAKETQYF. The DNA for the CDR3 is TGTGCCAGCAGTAACCTAGGGACAGCAAAAGAGACCCAGTACTTC.